The clone carrying this T cell receptor (beta chain) was seen ten or more times. The antigen remains unidentified. V gave up 2 bases and J gave up 0 bases, with 15 bases separating them. The CDR3 extends over 17 amino acids. The germline V gene encodes CDR1 MNHEY and CDR2 SVGAGI. A template switching step contributed a universal primer site, while unique molecular identifiers were present in the cDNA. TCRdb used MiXCR to reprocess the 5' RACE reads, holding one entry per CDR3 protein. The sample records a few hundred thousand distinct CDR3 sequences, less than 20% being singletons. This specimen comes from a study of identical twins. Study-level findings and limits: It was out-of-frame TCR alpha sharing in monozygotic twins that models underestimated. In zero-insertion analyses, partial confounding could arise from invariant MAIT and iNKT cells. Less excess twin sharing appeared in beta out-of-frame sequences.

This receptor was obtained from a man aged 45-65 years in good health. The chain couples TRBV6-5 to TRBJ2-3; tentative D call: TRBD2 (7 bases). Specimen: naive T cells sorted from blood. The CDR3 is CASSYGGGPTSTDTQYF. The DNA of the CDR3 is TGTGCCAGCAGTTACGGGGGGGGCCCAACTAGCACAGATACGCAGTATTTT.